Shown below are 28 T cell receptor beta chains from a single sample sequenced in a study of shared clonotypes between healthy human individuals (TCRdb year 2020). Library generation was performed with the immunoSEQ multiplex PCR assay. The source is immuneACCESS, and TCRdb retained only in-frame sequences with V and J called. Part of the clones is not carried over; for the studies checked, unresolved V genes explain less than half of this, and the remainder is unexplained. This sample is represented by roughly 2,000,000 clones; approximately 95% of them were singletons. Approximately 1.2% of the sample comes from the top ten. CD8 naive samples were CD45RO-negative cells positively selected for CCR7, giving a CD45RA+CCR7+ population that excluded TemRA cells. Source material: naive CD8+ T cells sorted from blood. The cell subset or site label on this specimen signifies: CD45RA+CCR7+. The receptors were gathered from a man in his late teens or twenties in good health.

This chain links TRBV11-3 with TRBJ1-1; no definite D call. Looked up from germline, CDR1 is SGHNT and CDR2 is YENEEA. The V end was cut by 5 bases, the J end by 1 base, with 11 bases between. CDR3 length equals 14 residues. In DNA, the CDR3 is TGTGCCAGCAGCCTGCAAGGGCCGAACACTGAAGCTTTCTTT. Translation: CASSLQGPNTEAFF.

The chain combines TRBV7-9 with TRBJ1-3, with TRBD1 as a possible D gene (5 bases). Trimming removed 7 bases at V and 2 bases at J, with 15 bases between. From germline, CDR1 is SEHNR and CDR2 FQNEAQ (reference sequence). The length of the CDR3 is 15 residues. CDR3 bases: TGTGCCAGCAACACACAGGCGGACCCTGGAAACACCATATATTTT. This gives the protein CASNTQADPGNTIYF.

This chain uses TRBV7-9 with TRBJ2-3; no definite D call. CDR1 is SEHNR, CDR2 FQNEAQ, per germline (reference sequence). Trimming cost V 5 bases and J 2 bases, with 17 bases left between them. The CDR3 runs to 16 residues. The CDR3 region has the DNA TGTGCCAGCAGCCAAGCAGCGACACCCTCCACAGATACGCAGTATTTT. Translation: CASSQAATPSTDTQYF.

The chain combines TRBV9 with TRBJ1-1, with a tentative D call TRBD1 (6 bases). The germline gives CDR1 SGDLS, CDR2 YYNGEE. The CDR3 runs to 17 residues. Deletions cut 2 bases from V and 0 bases from J, with 17 bases between. The CDR3 is CASSVDSGAGMNTEAFF. As DNA, the CDR3 is TGTGCCAGCAGCGTTGATTCAGGGGCAGGAATGAACACTGAAGCTTTCTTT.

The V and J genes are TRBV5-1 and TRBJ2-5; 10 bases line up with TRBD2. Germline V gene data show CDR1 as SGHRS and CDR2 as YFSETQ. The V and J ends lost 0 bases and 1 base, in that order; junction bases with no gene match: 3. This CDR3 has 16 residues. The CDR3 loop is CASSLATSGPQETQYF. The CDR3 coding sequence is TGCGCCAGCAGCTTGGCGACTAGCGGGCCCCAAGAGACCCAGTACTTC.

This chain joins TRBV15 and TRBJ1-5; 9 nucleotides line up with TRBD1. Germline CDR1 reads LNHNV; CDR2 reads YYDKDF (reference sequence). The CDR3 is made up of 16 amino acids. V was pared by 5 bases and J by 3 bases, with 8 bases of the junction left unmatched. The CDR3 region is CATSPGTGLDNQPQHF. CDR3 sequence (DNA): TGTGCCACCAGCCCCGGGACAGGGCTTGACAATCAGCCCCAGCATTTT.

This clone appeared once. The chain carries TRBV19 and TRBJ2-7; tentative D call: TRBD2 (5 bases). Looked up from germline, CDR1 is LNHDA and CDR2 is SQIVND (reference sequence). V was trimmed by 3 bases and J by 2 bases, leaving 11 bases between them. This CDR3 region has 14 residues. CDR3 loop: CASSMDGSTYEQYF. DNA of the CDR3: TGTGCCAGTAGTATGGATGGGAGCACCTACGAGCAGTACTTC.

In regard to this clone: This specimen includes other DNA sequences encoding the same CDR3. V usage is TRBV5-4 and J usage is TRBJ2-7; 9 nucleotides align to TRBD2. Germline CDR1 SGHNT, CDR2 YYREEE (reference sequence). V lost 5 bases, J lost 1 base, and 1 base stayed unmatched. This CDR3 comprises 13 residues. CDR3 bases: TGTGCCAGCAGGACTAGCGGTTCCTACGAGCAGTACTTC. It codes for CASRTSGSYEQYF.

V is TRBV7-3 and J is TRBJ2-7, with D perhaps TRBD1 (5 bases). The germline gives CDR1 SGHTA, CDR2 FQGTGA. The ends were cut back, 2 bases at V and 1 base at J, with 9 bases in the middle. The CDR3 contains 14 residues. CDR3 bases: TGTGCCAGCAGCTTACGCCGACAGTCCTACGAGCAGTACTTC. Amino acid sequence: CASSLRRQSYEQYF.

The chain combines TRBV7-9 with TRBJ2-3; D call uncertain. V shed 5 bases and J shed 5 bases, with 14 bases lying between them. Looked up from germline, CDR1 is SEHNR and CDR2 is FQNEAQ (reference sequence). CDR3 size: 14 residues. CDR3 protein: CASSLGIAGDTQYF. The CDR3 nucleotides are TGTGCCAGCAGCCTCGGTATCGCCGGAGATACGCAGTATTTT. The whole variable domain, remainder taken from reference TRBV7-9 and TRBJ2-3, is DTGVSQNPRHKITKRGQNVTFRCDPISEHNRLYWYRQTLGQGPEFLTYFQNEAQLEKSRLLSDRFSAERPKGSFSTLEIQRTEQGDSAMYLCASSLGIAGDTQYFGPGTRLTVL.

The J gene is TRBJ1-1, the V gene TRBV6-6; tentatively, D is TRBD1 (5 bases). Germline CDR1 MNHNY, CDR2 SVGAGI (reference sequence). The CDR3 is 16 residues long. Trimming stripped 6 bases from V and 2 bases from J, with 19 bases between. The CDR3 is CASRNPGLYTNTEAFF. The CDR3, as DNA: TGTGCCAGCAGGAATCCGGGACTTTACACAAACACTGAAGCTTTCTTT.

The genes are TRBV6-5 and TRBJ1-2; D may be TRBD1 (6 bases). CDR1 and CDR2 from the germline V gene are MNHEY and SVGAGI. V lost 6 bases and J 5 bases, leaving 13 bases between the germline ends. CDR3 length: 13 residues. The CDR3 region has the DNA TGTGCCAGCAGCGGAGGGGGACCTTATGGCTACACCTTC. Encoded protein: CASSGGGPYGYTF.

The chain employs TRBV19 and TRBJ2-3; possible D gene TRBD1, 6 bases. Germline CDR1 and CDR2: LNHDA and SQIVND (reference sequence). There are 16 residues in the CDR3. With 4 bases removed from V and 2 bases from J, the gap between germline ends came to 16 bases. For the CDR3, the DNA is TGTGCCAGTAGTACCGAAGGGGGAGCGGCCACAGATACGCAGTATTTT. Protein: CASSTEGGAATDTQYF.

The chain combines TRBV19 with TRBJ2-4; D gene ambiguous. CDR1 LNHDA and CDR2 SQIVND come from the germline V gene (reference sequence). V lost 0 bases, J lost 0 bases, and 6 bases lay in between. This CDR3 has 15 residues. CDR3 region: CASSIDFQAKNIQYF. The CDR3 bases are TGTGCCAGTAGTATAGATTTCCAAGCCAAAAACATTCAGTACTTC. Full variable domain (missing parts from reference TRBV19 and TRBJ2-4): DGGITQSPKYLFRKEGQNVTLSCEQNLNHDAMYWYRQDPGQGLRLIYYSQIVNDFQKGDIAEGYSVSREKKESFPLTVTSAQKNPTAFYLCASSIDFQAKNIQYFGAGTRLSVL.

Regarding this clone: Other DNA sequences in the same sample also yield this CDR3. The chain couples TRBV27 to TRBJ2-7; D possibly matches TRBD1 or TRBD2 (5 bases each). V was pared by 4 bases and J by 2 bases, with 12 bases between. CDR1 MNHEY and CDR2 SMNVEV come from the germline V gene (reference sequence). CDR3 length equals 14 residues. CDR3 DNA sequence: TGTGCCAGCAGTTCAACCGGGACGGCCTACGAGCAGTACTTC. It specifies CASSSTGTAYEQYF.

V is TRBV27 and J is TRBJ1-1; weak D call: TRBD1 (6 bases). The CDR3 consists of 15 residues. CDR1 is MNHEY, CDR2 SMNVEV, per germline (reference sequence). The V and J ends lost 9 bases and 0 bases respectively, with 17 bases between them. The CDR3: CASKISTGMNTEAFF. The CDR3 coding sequence is TGTGCCAGTAAGATCTCTACAGGGATGAACACTGAAGCTTTCTTT.

This chain joins TRBV6-5 and TRBJ2-7, with 9 nucleotides matching TRBD1. Germline V gene data show CDR1 as MNHEY and CDR2 as SVGAGI. The ends lost 5 bases at V and 4 bases at J; junction bases unmatched: 6. This CDR3 has 14 residues. The CDR3 region is CASSQSTGGYEQYF. Here the CDR3 DNA reads TGTGCCAGCAGTCAGTCGACAGGGGGTTACGAGCAGTACTTC.

Written as DNA, the CDR3 is TGTGCCAGCAGCGACTCCCGGACAGTTTCTGGAAACACCATATATTTT. Translated, it gives CASSDSRTVSGNTIYF. The chain is built from TRBV9 and TRBJ1-3, with D perhaps TRBD1 (6 bases). CDR1 is SGDLS, CDR2 YYNGEE, per germline. Between the trimmed V and J ends, which lost 3 bases and 1 base, there was a span of 14 bases. The CDR3 has 16 residues.

The chain carries TRBV28 and TRBJ1-4, with TRBD1 as a possible D gene (6 bases). The length of the CDR3 is 15 residues. Deletions cut 1 base from V and 7 bases from J, with 13 bases between. CDR1 is MDHEN, CDR2 SYDVKM, per germline. The CDR3 loop reads CASSLSGEGGEKLFF. The CDR3 DNA follows: TGTGCCAGCAGTTTATCGGGAGAGGGGGGTGAAAAACTGTTTTTT.

As concerns this clone: Mismatch with germline at one junction end may stem from a read error. The sample holds other DNA sequences that translate to the same CDR3. The chain employs TRBV4-3 and TRBJ2-3; D is unclear. In germline, CDR1 is LGHNA, CDR2 YSLEER. The CDR3 sequence is 14 residues long. The CDR3 reads CASSHHTDADTQYF. In DNA, the CDR3 is TGCGCCAGTAGCCACCACACGGATGCGGATACGCAGTATTTT.

J is TRBJ1-1 and V is TRBV9; D is unclear. This CDR3 is 13 amino acids long. CDR1 SGDLS and CDR2 YYNGEE come from the germline V gene. V lost 0 bases to trimming and J lost 4 bases, with 7 bases between them. In nucleotides, the CDR3 is TGTGCCAGCAGCGTAGGCATATCCACTGAAGCTTTCTTT. This translates into CASSVGISTEAFF. Complete variable domain (other parts from reference TRBV9 and TRBJ1-1): DSGVTQTPKHLITATGQRVTLRCSPRSGDLSVYWYQQSLDQGLQFLIQYYNGEERAKGNILERFSAQQFPDLHSELNLSSLELGDSALYFCASSVGISTEAFFGQGTRLTVV.

As regards this clone: The same CDR3 is also encoded by other DNA sequences in this sample. J is TRBJ2-1 and V is TRBV4-3, with 7 bases identical to TRBD1. V dropped 0 bases and J dropped 1; count of bases not matched to a gene: 3. This CDR3 is 16 amino acids long. Per germline, CDR1 LGHNA and CDR2 YSLEER. The CDR3: CASSQDSGGSYNEQFF. CDR3 nucleotide sequence: TGCGCCAGCAGCCAAGATTCAGGGGGATCCTACAATGAGCAGTTCTTC.

The table lists this clone with a count of one. The chain employs TRBV2 and TRBJ1-2, with D possibly TRBD1 on 5 matching bases. Germline lookup yields CDR1 SNHLY and CDR2 FYNNEI. There are 15 residues in the CDR3. Trimming cost V 3 bases and J 3 bases, with 14 bases left between them. The DNA for the CDR3 is TGTGCCAGCAGTGATGTCTTCAGGGAAGACTATGGCTACACCTTC. Amino acid sequence: CASSDVFREDYGYTF. The whole variable domain, filled in from reference TRBV2 and TRBJ1-2, reads EPEVTQTPSHQVTQMGQEVILRCVPISNHLYFYWYRQILGQKVEFLVSFYNNEISEKSEIFDDQFSVERPDGSNFTLKIRSTKLEDSAMYFCASSDVFREDYGYTFGSGTRLTVV.

CDR3 DNA: TGTGCCATCAGGAAACTAAACACGGGGACCCACTTCGAGGGGAACACCGGGGAGCTGTTTTTT. Translating it yields CAIRKLNTGTHFEGNTGELFF. V and J are TRBV10-3 and TRBJ2-2; D may correspond to TRBD1 or TRBD2 (5 bases each). Germline V CDR1 and CDR2: ENHRY, SYGVKD. The CDR3 length is 21 residues. With 6 bases removed from V and 1 base from J, the gap between germline ends came to 30 bases.

CDR3 sequence: CATRDFSGNTIYF. The CDR3 region has the DNA TGTGCCACCCGGGACTTCTCTGGAAACACCATATATTTT. The V gene is TRBV28, the J gene TRBJ1-3; a weak D match, TRBD1 (5 bases). With 10 bases removed from V and 0 bases from J, the gap between germline ends came to 10 bases. The CDR3 totals 13 residues. Looked up from germline, CDR1 is MDHEN and CDR2 is SYDVKM.

The rearrangement uses TRBV4-1 and TRBJ2-1; D possibly uses TRBD1 or TRBD2 (5 bases each). Trimming stripped 3 bases from V and 1 base from J, with 16 bases between. Germline-derived CDR1 and CDR2 are MGHRA and YSYEKL. CDR3 length: 17 amino acids. The CDR3 DNA follows: TGCGCCAGCAGCCACCCGTTTCGGGACGTTTCCTACAATGAGCAGTTCTTC. Its translation: CASSHPFRDVSYNEQFF.

The chain is built from TRBV28 and TRBJ2-5, with 9 bases identical to TRBD2. From germline, CDR1 is MDHEN and CDR2 SYDVKM. There are 15 residues in the CDR3. J was trimmed by 7 bases and V by 3 bases; bases with no gene match: 9. The CDR3, as DNA: TGTGCCAGCAGTTTCGAAGCGGGGGGCCGCGGGACCCAGTACTTC. This sequence encodes CASSFEAGGRGTQYF.

As to this clone: This specimen includes other DNA sequences encoding the same CDR3. The V call is TRBV27, the J call TRBJ1-1, with D possibly being TRBD1 (6 bases). CDR1 and CDR2 from the germline V gene are MNHEY and SMNVEV (reference sequence). The CDR3 has 14 residues. V was pared by 3 bases and J by 2 bases, with 10 bases between. The DNA for the CDR3 is TGTGCCAGCAGTTTTGGGGGGGCTAACACTGAAGCTTTCTTT. It is translated as CASSFGGANTEAFF.